Included here is one TCR beta chain sequence, with context. Antigen specificity is unknown. This cohort consisted of healthy bone marrow donors. The data stem from a study of cytomegalovirus exposure and HLA in healthy donors. Study observations and caveats: Fewer than 20,000 TCR beta sequences were associated with HLA alleles at 0.05 false discovery rate in a later analysis. In a later analysis, TCR beta V- and J-gene trimming was associated with a missense DCLRE1C variant. Apart from CMV serostatus, no immune exposure information was available.

The study ran its PCR with 60 Vbeta and 13 Jbeta primers. Repertoires were generated with immunoSEQ multiplex PCR, while TCRdb's copy carries only in-frame clones and drops some. The sample contains under 200,000 clones, over 65% of which appear only once. V was clipped by 7 bases and J by 1 base; unmatched bases: 4. Germline assignment: CDR1 SQVTM and CDR2 ANQGSEA. The CDR3 runs to 14 residues. Sequenced: PBMCs. The chain carries TRBV29-1 and TRBJ2-3; TRBD2 agrees at 11 bases. This sequence was found in a man aged 60-69 years in good health and CMV-seronegative. The CDR3 DNA follows: TGCAGCGCCGTGACTAGCGGGGGCACAGATACGCAGTATTTT. Encoded protein: CSAVTSGGTDTQYF.